The rows below give T cell receptor beta chains drawn from one sample of a study of shared clonotypes between healthy human individuals. Sequenced by immunoSEQ multiplex PCR; TCRdb stores in-frame clones only, minus some. Here the sample spans around 1 million clones, over 60% being singletons. The sequencing sample was made of memory CD4+ T cells sorted from blood. The origin of the receptors is a young man in good health. Each CDR3 is given with its conserved first and last residue. Each record gives: J gene, D gene, V gene, clone size, CDR3 DNA, CDR3 protein. D genes are given only for firm matches. Some rows have no size entry. The others give once, few or many, or a class for an expanded clone.

J: TRBJ1-1; D: NA; V: TRBV5-1; size: NA; DNA: TGCGCCAGCAGCTCAGACGGACAACCGAACACTGAAGCTTTCTTT; CDR3: CASSSDGQPNTEAFF
J: TRBJ1-2; D: NA; V: TRBV7-9; size: NA; DNA: TGTGCCAGCAGCCCCGGGATTTATAACTATGGCTACACCTTC; CDR3: CASSPGIYNYGYTF
J: TRBJ2-3; D: NA; V: TRBV7-9; size: NA; DNA: TGTGCCAGCAGCCTCACTGGTAGCACAGATACGCAGTATTTT; CDR3: CASSLTGSTDTQYF
J: TRBJ1-3; D: NA; V: TRBV5-5; size: NA; DNA: TGTGCCAGCAGCTCGAAGGGGGACTCTGGAAACACCATATATTTT; CDR3: CASSSKGDSGNTIYF
J: TRBJ2-7; D: TRBD2; V: TRBV2; size: NA; DNA: TGTGCCAGCAGAAAGACTAGCGGGAGTGCATACGAGCAGTACTTC; CDR3: CASRKTSGSAYEQYF
J: TRBJ2-6; D: NA; V: TRBV6-1; size: once; DNA: TGTGCCAGCAGTGATTGGGGGTCCACTGGGGCCAACGTCCTGACTTTC; CDR3: CASSDWGSTGANVLTF
J: TRBJ2-1; D: TRBD2; V: TRBV2; size: few; DNA: TGTGCCAGCACAGCGGGGAACAATGAGCAGTTCTTC; CDR3: CASTAGNNEQFF
J: TRBJ2-1; D: NA; V: TRBV19; size: NA; DNA: TGTGCCAGGAAAAGGGAGACCTCTTACAATGAGCAGTTCTTC; CDR3: CARKRETSYNEQFF
J: TRBJ2-3; D: TRBD2; V: TRBV28; size: NA; DNA: TGTGCCAGCAGTAGACTAGCGGGGACAGATACGCAGTATTTT; CDR3: CASSRLAGTDTQYF
J: TRBJ2-7; D: TRBD1; V: TRBV7-3; size: NA; DNA: TGTGCCAGCAGTTCGACAGGGGGAACGGTCGAGCAGTACTTC; CDR3: CASSSTGGTVEQYF
J: TRBJ1-2; D: TRBD1; V: TRBV13; size: NA; DNA: TGTGCCAGCAGCTTTAAGGACAGGGATAACTATGGCTACACCTTC; CDR3: CASSFKDRDNYGYTF
J: TRBJ2-2; D: NA; V: TRBV29-1; size: NA; DNA: TGCAGCGTTGAAGGCTTCACTAGTGGCGGGGAGCTGTTTTTT; CDR3: CSVEGFTSGGELFF
J: TRBJ1-1; D: NA; V: TRBV6-1; size: NA; DNA: TGTGCCAGCAGTGATTTTGGGGTCCTGAACACTGAAGCTTTCTTT; CDR3: CASSDFGVLNTEAFF
J: TRBJ2-7; D: NA; V: TRBV7-7; size: NA; DNA: TGTGCTAGCAGCTTTTTATCTGACAGCTACGAGCAGTACTTC; CDR3: CASSFLSDSYEQYF
J: TRBJ1-4; D: NA; V: TRBV19; size: NA; DNA: TGTGCCAGTAGCCAGTCAGCTAATGAAAAACTGTTTTTT; CDR3: CASSQSANEKLFF
J: TRBJ2-7; D: TRBD1; V: TRBV5-1; size: few; DNA: TGCGCCAGCAGCCCAAGACAGGGGGCCGCCTACGAGCAGTACTTC; CDR3: CASSPRQGAAYEQYF
J: TRBJ2-3; D: TRBD1; V: TRBV27; size: NA; DNA: TGTGCCAGCAGCTCCGGGACAGGGAGACAAGATACGCAGTATTTT; CDR3: CASSSGTGRQDTQYF
J: TRBJ2-7; D: TRBD1; V: TRBV9; size: once; DNA: TGTGCCAGCAGCGGGGGACAGGGATTCGAGCAGTACTTC; CDR3: CASSGGQGFEQYF
J: TRBJ2-3; D: NA; V: TRBV5-6; size: NA; DNA: TGTGCCGGACGGGTGATAGGTTATTTT; CDR3: CAGRVIGYF
J: TRBJ2-5; D: NA; V: TRBV30; size: many; DNA: TGTGCCTGGACTACTAGGGTTCGGGAGACCCAGTACTTC; CDR3: CAWTTRVRETQYF
J: TRBJ1-2; D: NA; V: TRBV28; size: NA; DNA: TGTGCCAGCAGTTTTGGGGGGGCTAACTATGGCTACACCTTC; CDR3: CASSFGGANYGYTF
J: TRBJ2-7; D: NA; V: TRBV7-9; size: NA; DNA: TGTGCCAGCAGTCTCCCCCCCGAAGGGACCTACGAGCAGTACTTC; CDR3: CASSLPPEGTYEQYF
J: TRBJ1-1; D: NA; V: TRBV11-2; size: once; DNA: TGTGCCAGCAGCTTAGTGTTTGGCAGGGTGAACACTGAAGCTTTCTTT; CDR3: CASSLVFGRVNTEAFF
J: TRBJ1-1; D: NA; V: TRBV6-5; size: NA; DNA: TGTGCCAGCAGTCCCGGCCCCACTGAAGCTTTCTTT; CDR3: CASSPGPTEAFF
J: TRBJ2-5; D: NA; V: TRBV19; size: NA; DNA: TGTGCCAGTAGTACTCTCAGGGGAGAGACCCAGTACTTC; CDR3: CASSTLRGETQYF
J: TRBJ1-4; D: NA; V: TRBV5-1; size: NA; DNA: TGCGCCAGCTCTAGGGGGTTTAATGAAAAACTGTTTTTT; CDR3: CASSRGFNEKLFF
J: TRBJ2-5; D: NA; V: TRBV28; size: NA; DNA: TGTGCCAGCACCCGGGCAGGGAAAGGCCTTCAAGAGACCCAGTACTTC; CDR3: CASTRAGKGLQETQYF
J: TRBJ1-5; D: NA; V: TRBV12-2; size: NA; DNA: TGTGCAAGTCGTTACAAGGGGTTCGATAGCAATCAGCCCCAGCATTTT; CDR3: CASRYKGFDSNQPQHF
J: TRBJ2-1; D: NA; V: TRBV5-6; size: NA; DNA: TGTGCCAGCAGCTTGAGGGCCCTATACAATGAGCAGTTCTTC; CDR3: CASSLRALYNEQFF
J: TRBJ2-1; D: NA; V: TRBV5-6; size: NA; DNA: TGTGCCAGCAGCGATACATCCTCCCGGAATGAGCAGTTCTTC; CDR3: CASSDTSSRNEQFF
J: TRBJ2-5; D: NA; V: TRBV4-3; size: few; DNA: TGCGCCAGCAGCGACGGTAGGGTCGGGACCCAGTACTTC; CDR3: CASSDGRVGTQYF
J: TRBJ1-2; D: NA; V: TRBV5-1; size: NA; DNA: TGCGCCAGCAGCTTGGCAGAGGGGTCCAGTGGCTACACCTTC; CDR3: CASSLAEGSSGYTF
J: TRBJ1-2; D: NA; V: TRBV2; size: NA; DNA: TGTGCCAGCAGTGAACTCAGGGCCTATGGCTACACCTTC; CDR3: CASSELRAYGYTF
J: TRBJ2-7; D: TRBD1; V: TRBV6-5; size: few; DNA: TGTGCCAGCAGGGTTCAGGGGGCGGGTGTAGGGGAGCAGTACTTC; CDR3: CASRVQGAGVGEQYF
J: TRBJ2-3; D: NA; V: TRBV6-1; size: once; DNA: TGTGCCAGCACAGTCTCTATAACGAGCACAGATACGCAGTATTTT; CDR3: CASTVSITSTDTQYF
J: TRBJ1-1; D: NA; V: TRBV5-4; size: NA; DNA: TGTGCCAGCAGCCAGCGGCTGACAGCAGAAAACACTGAAGCTTTCTTT; CDR3: CASSQRLTAENTEAFF
J: TRBJ1-1; D: NA; V: TRBV19; size: NA; DNA: TGTGCCAGTAGTCTTCGAGTAATGAACACTGAAGCTTTCTTT; CDR3: CASSLRVMNTEAFF
J: TRBJ1-6; D: NA; V: TRBV11-2; size: NA; DNA: TGTGCCAGCAGCCTCTTTGGGGGCGGGAATTCACCCCTCCACTTT; CDR3: CASSLFGGGNSPLHF
J: TRBJ2-3; D: NA; V: TRBV6-6; size: NA; DNA: TGTGCCAGCAGTTACATAGCGAAGGGGCCCACAGATACGCAGTATTTT; CDR3: CASSYIAKGPTDTQYF
J: TRBJ1-5; D: NA; V: TRBV7-9; size: few; DNA: TGTGCCAGCAGCTTACCAGATCAGCCCCAGCATTTT; CDR3: CASSLPDQPQHF
J: TRBJ1-2; D: TRBD1; V: TRBV7-9; size: NA; DNA: TGTGCCAGCAGCTTAGTGGGACAGGGGGTTAATGGCTACACCTTC; CDR3: CASSLVGQGVNGYTF
J: TRBJ2-3; D: NA; V: TRBV6-5; size: once; DNA: TGTGCCAGCAGTTATAGAAGGGGGGATACGCAGTATTTT; CDR3: CASSYRRGDTQYF
J: TRBJ2-2; D: TRBD2; V: TRBV7-2; size: NA; DNA: TGTGCCAGCAGCTCAGTCATACTAGCGGGAGCCACCGTCCGGGAGCTGTTTTTT; CDR3: CASSSVILAGATVRELFF
J: TRBJ2-1; D: TRBD2; V: TRBV5-6; size: NA; DNA: TGTGCCAGCAGAGGGGAGGGCCGAGGCAATGAGCAGTTCTTC; CDR3: CASRGEGRGNEQFF
J: TRBJ2-7; D: TRBD2; V: TRBV6-1; size: NA; DNA: TGTGCCAGCAGGCGGAGCGGGATCGAGCAGTACTTC; CDR3: CASRRSGIEQYF
J: TRBJ2-6; D: NA; V: TRBV6-6; size: NA; DNA: TGTGCCAGCGGAGCTACCCAAGGTGGGGCCAACGTCCTGACTTTC; CDR3: CASGATQGGANVLTF
J: TRBJ2-1; D: NA; V: TRBV12-2; size: NA; DNA: TGTGCAAGTCGCCCCACCGAGGAAGGGCGGAATGAGCAGTTCTTC; CDR3: CASRPTEEGRNEQFF
J: TRBJ2-7; D: NA; V: TRBV5-1; size: NA; DNA: TGCGCCAGCAGTCTGGGAGGGGGGAGCTCCTACGAGCAGTACTTC; CDR3: CASSLGGGSSYEQYF
J: TRBJ1-6; D: TRBD1; V: TRBV5-1; size: NA; DNA: TGCGCCAGCAGGAGCGGGACAGGGGATAATTCACCCCTCCACTTT; CDR3: CASRSGTGDNSPLHF
J: TRBJ2-5; D: NA; V: TRBV6-1; size: NA; DNA: TGTGCCAGCAGTGAGGCGGTAGCGGGCTATCAGGGGGAGACCCAGTACTTC; CDR3: CASSEAVAGYQGETQYF